These 22 T cell receptor beta chains share one sample of origin, sequenced in a study of blood T cells in healthy people across ages. The use of a sample-barcoded 5' primer and a J-beta primer mix characterized a second PCR of roughly 7 to 11 cycles. From the 5' RACE reads, TCRdb called clonotypes with MiXCR, one entry per CDR3 protein. The sample shows hundreds of thousands of distinct CDR3 sequences, about 20% of them seen only once. Sequencing was done on a sample of blood. These receptor sequences come from a man between 65 and 79 years old in good health.

V and J are TRBV7-2 and TRBJ2-3; possibly TRBD2 for D (5 bases). The germline V and J ends were trimmed by 3 bases and 4 bases, with 11 bases remaining between them. This CDR3 has 14 amino acids. Germline loops: CDR1 SGHTA, CDR2 FQGNSA. CDR3 coding DNA: TGTGCCAGCAGCTTCGGAGGTTCGCCAGATACGCAGTATTTT. This codes for CASSFGGSPDTQYF.

This chain uses TRBV20-1 with TRBJ1-5, with a tentative D call TRBD1 (5 bases). The CDR3 runs 15 residues. Germline V gene lookup returns CDR1 DFQATT and CDR2 SNEGSKA (reference sequence). V was shortened by 3 bases and J by 0 bases, with 12 bases between the two germline ends. In DNA, the CDR3 is TGCAGTGCTAGGACAGTGGGTAATAGCAATCAGCCCCAGCATTTT. Protein sequence: CSARTVGNSNQPQHF.

This clonotype came up a few times. The V gene is TRBV5-6, the J gene TRBJ2-5; possibly TRBD2 for D (5 bases). CDR1 is SGHDT, CDR2 YYEEEE, per germline. This CDR3 is built from 15 residues. Trimming cost V 1 base and J 3 bases, with 13 bases left between them. CDR3 amino acids: CASSLFTGSEETQYF. Here the CDR3 DNA reads TGTGCCAGCAGCTTGTTTACGGGATCCGAAGAGACCCAGTACTTC.

The table lists this clonotype with a few counts. The rearrangement uses TRBV12-3 or TRBV12-4 and TRBJ1-6; possible D gene TRBD1, 5 bases. Trimming left V 6 bases short and J 7 bases short, with 13 bases between. The CDR3 runs to 14 residues. The CDR3 loop reads CASRPGTQNSPLHF. The CDR3 DNA sequence: TGTGCCAGCAGACCCGGGACTCAGAATTCACCCCTCCACTTT.

The chain is built from TRBV5-6 and TRBJ1-1; the D is unclear. V was clipped by 3 bases and J by 3 bases, with 15 bases between them. CDR1 is SGHDT and CDR2 is YYEEEE in the germline V gene. The CDR3 totals 15 residues. CDR3 in DNA: TGTGCCAGCAGCTCAATTTGGAGGGAACACACTGAAGCTTTCTTT. Its translation: CASSSIWREHTEAFF.

This clonotype was detected only a few times. The CDR3 loop is CASSSTTGGSSPLHF. The CDR3 region has the DNA TGTGCCAGCAGCAGCACGACAGGGGGCAGTTCACCCCTCCACTTT. The chain links TRBV7-9 to TRBJ1-6, with 10 bases that match TRBD1. V dropped 5 bases and J dropped 9; count of bases not matched to a gene: 7. The CDR3 covers 15 residues. CDR1 is SEHNR, CDR2 FQNEAQ, per germline (reference sequence).

The V call is TRBV29-1, the J call TRBJ1-3; unclear D gene. V dropped 4 bases and J dropped 2 bases, with 9 bases sitting between them. The germline CDR1 and CDR2 sequences are SQVTM and ANQGSEA. This CDR3 spans 13 amino acids. The CDR3 spells CSVGVPPGNTIYF. CDR3 coding DNA: TGCAGCGTTGGGGTACCCCCTGGAAACACCATATATTTT.

V is TRBV12-3 or TRBV12-4 and J is TRBJ1-3; possible D gene TRBD1, 5 bases. The CDR3 totals 16 residues. V was trimmed by 3 bases and J by 0 bases, leaving 12 bases between them. Here the CDR3 reads CASSFAGAASGNTIYF. CDR3 sequence (DNA): TGTGCCAGCAGTTTCGCTGGGGCGGCCTCTGGAAACACCATATATTTT.

The chain employs TRBV20-1 and TRBJ2-7, with D unclear. The germline CDR1 and CDR2 sequences are DFQATT and SNEGSKA (reference sequence). There are 8 residues in the CDR3. The CDR3 DNA sequence: TGTAGCTCCTACGAGCAGTACGTC. Translated: CSSYEQYV.

The chain is built from TRBV12-3 or TRBV12-4 and TRBJ2-2, with unresolved D. The V and J ends lost 6 bases and 4 bases respectively, with 15 bases between them. The CDR3 consists of 15 residues. Written as DNA, the CDR3 is TGTGCCAGCAGAGGTCTGTCAAAGGGCACCGGGGAGCTGTTTTTT. This sequence encodes CASRGLSKGTGELFF.

Many counts were recorded for this clonotype. The chain recombines TRBV12-3 or TRBV12-4 with TRBJ1-5; the D is unclear. This CDR3 comprises 14 residues. The germline V and J ends were trimmed by 1 base and 6 bases, with 10 bases remaining between them. CDR3 DNA sequence: TGTGCCAGCAGTTTAGGGGGTTGGGGTCAGCCCCAGCATTTT. As protein: CASSLGGWGQPQHF.

The chain carries TRBV10-3 and TRBJ2-5; D is ambiguous. With the DNA end fitting TRBJ2-7 better, the J assignment may be wrong. CDR3 length equals 12 residues. CDR1 is ENHRY and CDR2 is SYGVKD in the germline V gene. The DNA for the CDR3 is TGTGCCATCAGTGAGGGGTTCCACGAGCAGTACGTC. Translated, it gives CAISEGFHEQYV.

The sample holds a few counts of this clonotype. The rearrangement uses TRBV7-2 and TRBJ2-5; D not resolved. Gene TRBJ2-7 matches the end of the DNA better, so the J call may be wrong. Germline loops: CDR1 SGHTA, CDR2 FQGNSA. The CDR3 length is 14 residues. The CDR3 DNA reads TGTGCCAGCAGCTTAGATCACGTCCCCTACGAGCAGTACGTC. It codes for CASSLDHVPYEQYV.

The chain joins TRBV21-1 to TRBJ2-7; the table's TRBD1 call for D was not verified on the DNA. TRBV21-1 is termed a pseudogene. This CDR3 has 19 residues. The CDR3 coding sequence is TGTGCCAGCAGCAAAGAGAAGGGACAAGGCCTAAACCACTCCTACGAGCAGTACGTC. It is translated as CASSKEKGQGLNHSYEQYV.

The rearrangement links TRBV6-5 to TRBJ2-3; 7 bases fit TRBD1. CDR1 is MNHEY, CDR2 SVGAGI, per germline. V was pared by 6 bases and J by 2 bases, with 5 bases of the junction left unmatched. The CDR3 contains 14 residues. CDR3 residues: CASSRGQLTDTQYF. The DNA of the CDR3 is TGTGCCAGCAGCCGGGGACAGCTCACAGATACGCAGTATTTT.

This clonotype appeared a few times. The V and J genes are TRBV12-3 or TRBV12-4 and TRBJ2-1, with 11 bases aligning to TRBD2. The V segment lost 6 bases and the J segment 9 bases; nucleotides outside the gene matches: 7. This CDR3 has 14 residues. Here the CDR3 DNA reads TGTGCCAGCAGCCAACTAGCGGGAGCAGGTGAGCAGTTCTTC. Translated: CASSQLAGAGEQFF.

This clonotype was picked up one time. This chain uses TRBV7-9 with TRBJ2-7; D call uncertain. V gave up 5 bases and J gave up 8 bases, with 7 bases separating them. The germline V gene has CDR1 SEHNR and CDR2 FQNEAQ (reference sequence). CDR3 size: 10 residues. The CDR3 DNA follows: TGTGCCAGCAGCCCGGCGAAGCAGTACGTC. Translation: CASSPAKQYV.

The V call is TRBV12-3 or TRBV12-4, the J call TRBJ2-2, with D perhaps TRBD2 (6 bases). The CDR3 length is 15 residues. V was shortened by 3 bases and J by 1 base, with 9 bases between the two germline ends. DNA for the CDR3: TGTGCCAGCAGTTTTTTCGGGAGGAACACCGGGGAGCTGTTTTTT. It codes for CASSFFGRNTGELFF.

The chain uses TRBV6-1 and TRBJ2-5, with D unresolved. This CDR3 comprises 14 residues. Germline-derived CDR1 and CDR2 are MNHNS and SASEGT. V gave up 7 bases and J gave up 5 bases, with 17 bases separating them. The CDR3 sequence: CASTSRQAWETQYF. CDR3 in DNA: TGTGCCAGCACGTCCCGGCAGGCATGGGAGACCCAGTACTTC.

A few counts support this clonotype. The chain links TRBV24-1 to TRBJ2-1; D gene ambiguous. CDR3 size: 16 residues. Germline V gene lookup returns CDR1 KGHDR and CDR2 SFDVKD. V was shortened by 4 bases and J by 0 bases, with 12 bases between the two germline ends. CDR3 nucleotide sequence: TGTGCCACCAGTGACTCAAGCGTAAGCTCCTACAATGAGCAGTTCTTC. The encoded protein is CATSDSSVSSYNEQFF.

V usage is TRBV20-1 and J usage is TRBJ1-5; no reliable D call. CDR3 length equals 15 residues. In germline, CDR1 is DFQATT, CDR2 SNEGSKA (reference sequence). V lost 1 base to trimming and J lost 0 bases, with 10 bases between them. CDR3 in DNA: TGCAGTGCTAGAGGTGGCAATCCTAGCAATCAGCCCCAGCATTTT. Translating gives CSARGGNPSNQPQHF.

This clonotype was seen only a few times. The CDR3 DNA reads TGCGCCAGCAGAGAGTTTGGGAATGAGCAGTTCTTC. Translation gives CASREFGNEQFF. V usage is TRBV5-1 and J usage is TRBJ2-1; D call uncertain. The CDR3 extends over 12 amino acids. Germline V lookup: CDR1 SGHRS, CDR2 YFSETQ. With 5 bases removed from V and 7 bases from J, the gap between germline ends came to 10 bases.